A single sample gave rise to the 30 T cell receptor beta chains below, sequenced in a study of T-cell reconstitution after alpha-beta-depleted transplantation in children. Unique molecular identifiers were incorporated when the TCRbeta library was constructed. One entry per CDR3 protein results from TCRdb running MiXCR on the PCR reads. The repertoire includes some 600,000 distinct CDR3 sequences, 16% of them detected once, and 1.1% sits in the top ten. Specimen: PBMCs from the stem cell graft donor, collected from the stem cell graft. The receptors were sampled from a human donor who donated a stem cell graft to a child with acute myeloid leukemia.

This clonotype was observed a handful of times. V is TRBV4-1 and J is TRBJ1-2; maybe TRBD1 (5 bases). The V gene's germline CDR1 is MGHRA and CDR2 YSYEKL. The CDR3 runs 18 residues. Trimming pared 1 base from V and 4 bases from J, leaving 22 bases between. CDR3 coding DNA: TGCGCCAGCAGCCAAGGTCCGAGTCGGGGGGGGTTTGCCTATGGCTACACCTTC. Its protein product is CASSQGPSRGGFAYGYTF.

This clonotype was detected only a few times. The genes are TRBV5-1 and TRBJ2-5; D may be TRBD2 (5 bases). CDR1 is SGHRS and CDR2 is YFSETQ in the germline V gene. Trimming took off 1 base at V and 6 bases at J, with 13 bases between the two ends. The CDR3 is 14 amino acids. The chain's CDR3 is CASSLTGKGKTQYF. The CDR3 region has the DNA TGCGCCAGCAGCTTGACGGGGAAGGGAAAGACCCAGTACTTC.

The chain couples TRBV7-9 to TRBJ1-1, with 9 bases fitting TRBD1. V trimming: 6 bases; J trimming: 4 bases; junction bases outside the gene matches: 6. Germline CDR1 reads SEHNR; CDR2 reads FQNEAQ (reference sequence). The CDR3 consists of 14 residues. The CDR3 nucleotides read TGTGCCAGCAGGGGGACAGGGTCTGGCACTGAAGCTTTCTTT. The encoded protein is CASRGTGSGTEAFF.

At least ten counts were recorded for this clonotype. V usage is TRBV12-3 or TRBV12-4 and J usage is TRBJ2-6; no clear D gene. This CDR3 is built from 12 residues. V lost 8 bases and J 5 bases, leaving 7 bases between the germline ends. CDR3 sequence: CASGRWANVLTF. For the CDR3, the DNA is TGTGCCAGCGGACGCTGGGCCAACGTCCTGACTTTC.

This clonotype was picked up many times. Written as DNA, the CDR3 is TGCAGTGCTAGAGATCGGGACACCATATATTTT. This translates into CSARDRDTIYF. J is TRBJ1-3 and V is TRBV20-1; D gene unclear. Germline-derived CDR1 and CDR2 are DFQATT and SNEGSKA (reference sequence). This CDR3 spans 11 amino acids. V shed 0 bases and J shed 8 bases, with 5 bases lying between them.

This clonotype was detected a few times. The gene calls are TRBV5-8 and TRBJ2-7; unclear D gene. Germline V gene lookup returns CDR1 SGHTS and CDR2 YDEGEE. V was clipped by 0 bases and J by 3 bases, with 7 bases between them. The CDR3 consists of 13 residues. As DNA, the CDR3 is TGTGCCAGCAGCTTGGGGGTACTCTACGAGCAGTACGTC. Translating it yields CASSLGVLYEQYV.

Concerning this clonotype: Since a much larger clone is just one base distant, this may be a read error. This sequence joins TRBV9 and TRBJ2-1; perhaps D is TRBD1 or TRBD2 (5 bases each). Germline CDR1 reads SGDLS; CDR2 reads YYNGEE. V was trimmed by 0 bases and J by 5 bases, leaving 9 bases between them. This CDR3 is built from 14 residues. The CDR3 nucleotides read TGTGCCAGCAGCGTAGGGGACGCAGACAATGAGCAGTTCTTC. Amino acid sequence: CASSVGDADNEQFF. Using reference TRBV9 and TRBJ2-1 for the parts outside the CDR3, the full variable domain is DSGVTQTPKHLITATGQRVTLRCSPRSGDLSVYWYQQSLDQGLQFLIQYYNGEERAKGNILERFSAQQFPDLHSELNLSSLELGDSALYFCASSVGDADNEQFFGPGTRLTVL.

The chain joins TRBV6-1 to TRBJ2-5; a weak D match, TRBD1 (5 bases). Germline values: CDR1 MNHNS, CDR2 SASEGT. The CDR3 sequence is 14 residues long. The ends were cut back, 5 bases at V and 5 bases at J, with 15 bases in the middle. CDR3 region: CASSPGYRSETQYF. CDR3 in DNA: TGTGCCAGCAGTCCAGGGTACAGGTCTGAGACCCAGTACTTC.

V usage is TRBV3-1 and J usage is TRBJ1-2; 7 nucleotides line up with TRBD1. The CDR3 length is 14 residues. The trim removed 5 bases at V and 7 bases at J, leaving 10 bases unmatched. Germline CDR1 LGHDT, CDR2 YNNKEL (reference sequence). CDR3 nucleotide sequence: TGTGCCAGCAGCTACAGGGGCGTCTCGTCTGGCTACACCTTC. As protein: CASSYRGVSSGYTF.

The CDR3 region is CACDREEDEQFF. In DNA, the CDR3 is TGTGCCTGCGACAGGGAAGAGGATGAGCAGTTCTTC. This sequence joins TRBV30 and TRBJ2-1; 7 bases are a match to TRBD1. From germline, CDR1 is GTSNPN and CDR2 SVGIG (reference sequence). This CDR3 is built from 12 residues. V trimming: 6 bases; J trimming: 8 bases; junction bases outside the gene matches: 7.

This clonotype has only a few counts. The rearrangement uses TRBV20-1 and TRBJ2-3; D could derive from TRBD1 or TRBD2 (6 bases each). Germline-derived CDR1 and CDR2 are DFQATT and SNEGSKA (reference sequence). Trimming removed 0 bases from V and 6 bases from J, with 16 bases in between. The CDR3 is 15 amino acids. This CDR3 reads CSARDLQGGPDTQYF. The DNA for the CDR3 is TGCAGTGCTAGAGATCTTCAAGGGGGGCCTGATACGCAGTATTTT.

In this sample, this clonotype turned up many times. V and J are TRBV13 and TRBJ2-5; D call uncertain. This CDR3 is built from 14 residues. The V end lost 5 bases, the J end lost 5 bases, and 15 bases lay between the germline ends. The germline CDR1 and CDR2 sequences are PRHDT and FYEKMQ (reference sequence). The CDR3 loop is CASSPRDGRETQYF. In nucleotides, the CDR3 is TGTGCCAGCAGCCCTCGTGACGGTCGGGAGACCCAGTACTTC.

The chain carries TRBV15 and TRBJ2-7; 7 bases are shared with TRBD1. V lost 3 bases and J lost 3; bases outside the gene matches: 5. CDR1 is LNHNV, CDR2 YYDKDF, per germline (reference sequence). The CDR3 is 14 residues long. Here the CDR3 reads CATSRDRTHYEQYF. CDR3 sequence (DNA): TGTGCCACCAGCAGGGACAGGACCCACTACGAGCAGTACTTC.

In this sample, this clonotype turned up many times. The chain links TRBV20-1 to TRBJ2-5; no firm D call. Germline CDR1 reads DFQATT; CDR2 reads SNEGSKA (reference sequence). The CDR3 contains 12 residues. V gave up 0 bases and J gave up 5 bases, with 7 bases separating them. CDR3 bases: TGCAGTGCTAGAGATGTGGCGGAGACCCAGTACTTC. This encodes CSARDVAETQYF.

This clonotype was seen ten or more times. CDR3 sequence reads: CSAVAGGGKETQYF. For the CDR3, the DNA is TGCAGTGCCGTAGCGGGGGGGGGAAAAGAGACCCAGTACTTC. The gene calls are TRBV20-1 and TRBJ2-5; 11 positions match TRBD2. This CDR3 has 14 residues. Germline V CDR1 and CDR2: DFQATT, SNEGSKA (reference sequence). V lost 6 bases, J lost 3 bases, and 6 bases stayed unmatched.

This clonotype was picked up many times. The chain links TRBV11-2 to TRBJ2-1; 7 positions agree with TRBD2. The CDR3 is 15 residues long. The V gene end was trimmed by 1 base and the J gene end by 4 bases; junction bases not matched to a gene: 4. Germline V gene lookup returns CDR1 SGHAT and CDR2 FQNNGV. The DNA for the CDR3 is TGTGCCAGCAGCTTAGGGGGGGGACGATACAATGAGCAGTTCTTC. Encoded protein: CASSLGGGRYNEQFF. The variable domain in full, with the rest retrieved from reference TRBV11-2 and TRBJ2-1, is EAGVAQSPRYKIIEKRQSVAFWCNPISGHATLYWYQQILGQGPKLLIQFQNNGVVDDSQLPKDRFSAERLKGVDSTLKIQPAKLEDSAVYLCASSLGGGRYNEQFFGPGTRLTVL.

This clonotype has a count of ten or more. The gene calls are TRBV29-1 and TRBJ2-2; D ambiguous. CDR3 length equals 16 residues. The V gene lost 0 bases and the J gene lost 4 bases, with 15 bases spanning the gap. Germline CDR1 SQVTM, CDR2 ANQGSEA. The CDR3 protein is CSVEEAGEMGTGELFF. The DNA for the CDR3 is TGCAGCGTTGAAGAGGCTGGGGAAATGGGCACCGGGGAGCTGTTTTTT.

This chain joins TRBV18 and TRBJ1-1; 8 bases match TRBD1. J gave up 1 base and V 3 bases, and 4 bases lay outside the gene matches. The CDR3 consists of 15 residues. Germline V lookup: CDR1 KGHSH, CDR2 LQKENI. CDR3 bases: TGTGCCAGCTCACCGGACAGGGACCCGAACACTGAAGCTTTCTTT. This encodes CASSPDRDPNTEAFF. The complete variable domain, with remaining parts taken from reference TRBV18 and TRBJ1-1, reads NAGVMQNPRHLVRRRGQEARLRCSPMKGHSHVYWYRQLPEEGLKFMVYLQKENIIDESGMPKERFSAEFPKEGPSILRIQQVVRGDSAAYFCASSPDRDPNTEAFFGQGTRLTVV.

This clonotype has at least ten counts. CDR3 region: CASSDRTVPPGPTYEQYF. Here the CDR3 DNA reads TGTGCCAGCAGTGATCGTACGGTCCCCCCTGGCCCCACCTACGAGCAGTACTTC. This chain links TRBV6-4 with TRBJ2-7; no definite D call. The V end lost 3 bases, the J end lost 2 bases, and 23 bases lay between the germline ends. The CDR3 is 18 residues long. Per the germline V gene, CDR1 is MRHNA and CDR2 is SNTAGT.

This clonotype was counted ten times or more. This chain joins TRBV29-1 and TRBJ1-3; no firm D call. The CDR3 runs to 13 residues. Trimming removed 6 bases from V and 6 bases from J, with 15 bases in between. The germline gives CDR1 SQVTM, CDR2 ANQGSEA. Written as DNA, the CDR3 is TGCAGCGTGGCGAAAGCCGGGGAAAACACCATATATTTT. Encoded protein: CSVAKAGENTIYF.

The chain combines TRBV9 with TRBJ2-2; D unresolved. This CDR3 spans 13 amino acids. The germline V gene encodes CDR1 SGDLS and CDR2 YYNGEE. Between the trimmed V and J ends, which lost 5 bases and 8 bases, there was a span of 13 bases. The CDR3 DNA follows: TGTGCCAGCAGGGAACAATTGGTAGGGGAGCTGTTTTTT. Translated: CASREQLVGELFF. The entire variable domain, with the rest obtained from reference TRBV9 and TRBJ2-2, is as follows: DSGVTQTPKHLITATGQRVTLRCSPRSGDLSVYWYQQSLDQGLQFLIQYYNGEERAKGNILERFSAQQFPDLHSELNLSSLELGDSALYFCASREQLVGELFFGEGSRLTVL.

Note on this clonotype: This may be a read error: a much more frequent sequence differs by one nucleotide. The genes are TRBV9 and TRBJ2-1; 7 nucleotides agree with TRBD2. The CDR3 is 15 amino acids. Germline V gives CDR1 SGDLS, CDR2 YYNGEE. In DNA form, the CDR3 reads TGTGCCAGCAGCGTAGGCGGGGGTTCCTACAATGACCAGTTCTTC. Translating gives CASSVGGGSYNDQFF.

V gene TRBV20-1 combines with J gene TRBJ2-3, with 8 bases fitting TRBD1. This CDR3 region has 15 residues. Germline CDR1 and CDR2: DFQATT and SNEGSKA (reference sequence). The V gene end was trimmed by 0 bases and the J gene end by 3 bases; junction bases not matched to a gene: 5. This chain's CDR3 is CSARDWTGQTDTQYF. The CDR3 DNA is TGCAGTGCTAGAGACTGGACAGGGCAAACAGATACGCAGTATTTT.

J is TRBJ2-3 and V is TRBV12-5, with D tentatively TRBD2 (5 bases). The V gene's germline CDR1 is LGHNT and CDR2 FRNRAP. The CDR3 has 15 amino acids. V was clipped by 7 bases and J by 3 bases, with 17 bases between them. CDR3 bases: TGTGCTAGTGCCCCCGGGCAGCGGCGGACAGATACGCAGTATTTT. Its translation is CASAPGQRRTDTQYF. The variable domain in full, completed from reference TRBV12-5 and TRBJ2-3, reads DARVTQTPRHKVTEMGQEVTMRCQPILGHNTVFWYRQTMMQGLELLAYFRNRAPLDDSGMPKDRFSAEMPDATLATLKIQPSEPRDSAVYFCASAPGQRRTDTQYFGPGTRLTVL.

Only a few counts were recorded for this clonotype. The chain employs TRBV27 and TRBJ1-1; possibly TRBD1 for D (5 bases). The V and J ends lost 5 bases and 3 bases respectively, with 19 bases between them. Germline V gene sequence: CDR1 MNHEY, CDR2 SMNVEV (reference sequence). This CDR3 comprises 16 residues. The CDR3 reads CASSADWGRQDTEAFF. CDR3 nucleotide sequence: TGTGCCAGCAGTGCCGACTGGGGCCGTCAGGACACTGAAGCTTTCTTT.

This clonotype has at least ten counts. The chain has TRBV20-1 and TRBJ2-5; D may match TRBD1 or TRBD2 (6 bases each). The CDR3 covers 13 residues. The V gene lost 2 bases and the J gene lost 4 bases, with 11 bases spanning the gap. Germline V gene lookup returns CDR1 DFQATT and CDR2 SNEGSKA (reference sequence). The CDR3 loop reads CSARTGARETQYF. In nucleotides, the CDR3 is TGCAGTGCTAGAACGGGGGCCAGAGAGACCCAGTACTTC.

This clonotype showed up many times. The rearrangement uses TRBV20-1 and TRBJ2-3, with TRBD2 identical over 9 bases. J gave up 6 bases and V 5 bases, and 9 bases lay outside the gene matches. The CDR3 is 14 residues long. Germline CDR1 DFQATT, CDR2 SNEGSKA (reference sequence). The CDR3 DNA reads TGCAGTGCTCGCTTAGCGGGGGTCGGGGATACGCAGTATTTT. Its translation: CSARLAGVGDTQYF.

This clonotype was recorded many times. The chain has TRBV5-6 and TRBJ1-5; possibly TRBD1 for D (6 bases). The CDR3 totals 15 residues. The germline V and J ends were trimmed by 3 bases and 6 bases, with 16 bases remaining between them. In germline, CDR1 is SGHDT, CDR2 YYEEEE. For the CDR3, the DNA is TGTGCCAGCAGCTCACTACAGGGATCGAGTCAGCCCCAGCATTTT. Translated, it gives CASSSLQGSSQPQHF.

The chain carries TRBV20-1 and TRBJ1-4; D remains ambiguous. The CDR3 is made up of 15 amino acids. V was shortened by 6 bases and J by 0 bases, with 14 bases between the two germline ends. CDR1 DFQATT and CDR2 SNEGSKA come from the germline V gene (reference sequence). The CDR3 sequence is CSAPGEIATNEKLFF. Here the CDR3 DNA reads TGCAGTGCCCCCGGAGAGATTGCAACTAATGAAAAACTGTTTTTT.

This clonotype was seen more than once but under ten times. This rearrangement joins TRBV20-1 to TRBJ2-1; TRBD2 matches at 10 bases. CDR3 length equals 18 residues. CDR1 DFQATT and CDR2 SNEGSKA come from the germline V gene (reference sequence). V was clipped by 1 base and J by 8 bases; unmatched bases: 17. This CDR3 is CSARGAPSGGKLGDEQFF. DNA for the CDR3: TGCAGTGCTAGAGGGGCTCCTAGCGGGGGAAAGTTGGGAGATGAGCAGTTCTTC.